The clone carrying this TCR beta chain showed up many times. Ophthalmopathic donors had moderate-to-severe activity, CAS ≥3 and NOSPECS ≥4, with disease that had lasted under 3 months. The study excluded patients with other autoimmune diseases, uncontrolled infections, pregnancy or lactation. Orbital computed tomography, together with clinical symptoms, serum thyroxine, TRAb and thyroid ultrasound, was used for diagnosis. Scientists amplified the TCR beta CDR3 regions from RNA transcripts. Investigators did first-round RT-PCR with HTBI primers, then second-round multiplex PCR. TCRdb reprocessed the multiplex PCR reads with MiXCR, giving one entry per CDR3 protein. The table records about 160,000 distinct CDR3 sequences, about two fifths of them present only once. The germline V gene encodes CDR1 MNHNS and CDR2 SASEGT. V lost 0 bases, J lost 6 bases, and 7 bases stayed unmatched. This CDR3 has 16 residues.

This record belongs to a study of Graves' ophthalmopathy and Graves' hyperthyroidism. V and J are TRBV6-1 and TRBJ2-7; 11 nucleotides line up with TRBD1. The sequencing sample was made of peripheral blood. This clonotype originated in a man aged 30 to 39 with Graves' ophthalmopathy. In nucleotides, the CDR3 is TGTGCCAGCAGTGAAGCACCGGGACAGGGGGAGGCCGAGCAGTACTTC. Encoded protein: CASSEAPGQGEAEQYF.